Sequencing of this T cell receptor beta chain was carried out in a study of cytomegalovirus exposure and HLA in healthy donors. Study overall: Among the 398 donors who were genotyped, roughly 86% fell in the genetic ancestry cluster that is associated with self-reported Caucasian donors.

Researchers ran the PCR with 60 Vbeta and 13 Jbeta primers. The data were produced by immunoSEQ multiplex PCR, yet TCRdb's version contains in-frame clones alone and is incomplete. Of hundreds of thousands of clones detected, roughly 80% appear once; the ten largest clones hold roughly 3.1%. This clone was recorded a few times. Its antigen is not known. Study-level points and caveats: Productive status was seen about 90% or about 30% of the time for most TCR beta V segments in an earlier analysis. A few chains tied to CMV proved CMV antigen-specific in vitro.

Germline CDR1 reads SNHLY; CDR2 reads FYNNEI. V shed 6 bases and J shed 4 bases, with 12 bases lying between them. This CDR3 is 14 amino acids long. The receptor comes from a man in his thirties or forties in good health and CMV-seronegative. This chain joins TRBV2 and TRBJ1-4; perhaps TRBD1 as D (6 bases). Sequenced material: PBMCs. The CDR3 spells CASRKDRSNEKLFF. The CDR3 nucleotides read TGTGCCAGCAGAAAGGACAGAAGTAATGAAAAACTGTTTTTT.